The present entry profiles one TCR beta chain with its context. The data were obtained in a study of blood T cell repertoires in COVID-19. In the study overall: Italy, Spain and the United States were the sources of the convalescent and acute COVID-19 samples.

The CDR3 is 15 amino acids. The ends lost 1 base at V and 0 bases at J; junction bases unmatched: 6. Germline assignment: CDR1 SQVTM and CDR2 ANQGSEA. Study processing details: Counts of nucleated cells, estimated from reference gene primer amplification, were obtained. TCRdb's table, derived via immunoSEQ multiplex PCR, lists solely in-frame clones and lacks some. From that table come the V and J calls and clone size; the DNA was used to work out D and trimming. Among fewer than 300,000 clones listed, roughly 92% were seen once. The sequence was obtained from a woman younger than 45 with COVID-19, enrolled during active disease. This chain links TRBV29-1 with TRBJ2-7; 7 bases align to TRBD1. Material: peripheral blood. The CDR3 nucleotides are TGCAGCGTTGAAGTCTCCGGGACAGACTCCTACGAGCAGTACTTC. It specifies CSVEVSGTDSYEQYF.